The 7 T cell receptor beta chains listed next were all sequenced from one sample in a study of control samples from healthy donors and cancer patients. The repertoire was sequenced with immunoSEQ multiplex PCR; TCRdb's copy has only in-frame clones and lacks some. Of about 51,000 clones listed, roughly 86% were seen once; the top ten hold roughly 43%. Material for sequencing was PBMCs. Every receptor here comes from a man between 45 and 60 years old with head and neck cancer.

The V call is TRBV24-1, the J call TRBJ2-2; D is ambiguous. V was clipped by 2 bases and J by 4 bases, with 13 bases between them. Germline CDR1 and CDR2: KGHDR and SFDVKD. This CDR3 is built from 16 residues. CDR3 sequence (DNA): TGTGCCACCAGTGATTCCCACTACGTGGGCACCGGGGAGCTGTTTTTT. Its protein product is CATSDSHYVGTGELFF.

The chain has TRBV9 and TRBJ2-5; TRBD2 might be the D (6 bases). CDR1 and CDR2 from the germline V gene are SGDLS and YYNGEE. Trimming left V 2 bases short and J 4 bases short, with 12 bases between. The CDR3 totals 14 residues. The CDR3 spells CASSVGDSSETQYF. CDR3 sequence (DNA): TGTGCCAGCAGCGTCGGGGACTCCTCAGAGACCCAGTACTTC.

The gene calls are TRBV5-1 and TRBJ2-2, with 7 bases matching TRBD2. V dropped 4 bases and J dropped 2; count of bases not matched to a gene: 11. Germline-derived CDR1 and CDR2 are SGHRS and YFSETQ. The CDR3 extends over 17 amino acids. CDR3 region: CASSAPGGSGNTGELFF. The CDR3 bases are TGCGCCAGCAGCGCCCCCGGGGGGAGCGGTAACACCGGGGAGCTGTTTTTT. The whole variable domain, remainder taken from reference TRBV5-1 and TRBJ2-2, is KAGVTQTPRYLIKTRGQQVTLSCSPISGHRSVSWYQQTPGQGLQFLFEYFSETQRNKGNFPGRFSGRQFSNSRSEMNVSTLELGDSALYLCASSAPGGSGNTGELFFGEGSRLTVL.

The gene calls are TRBV11-2 and TRBJ2-7; maybe TRBD1 (5 bases). Trimming stripped 6 bases from V and 6 bases from J, with 15 bases between. Germline V CDR1 and CDR2: SGHAT, FQNNGV. CDR3 length: 13 residues. CDR3 protein: CASRVPDQGEQYF. DNA of the CDR3: TGTGCCAGCAGAGTCCCGGATCAGGGCGAGCAGTACTTC.

This clone has just one count. The genes are TRBV2 and TRBJ2-7; the match to TRBD1 covers 9 bases. J gave up 5 bases and V 8 bases, and 10 bases lay outside the gene matches. The CDR3 spans 14 residues. Germline V gene sequence: CDR1 SNHLY, CDR2 FYNNEI. The chain's CDR3 is CASFPGTGMNEQYF. The CDR3 nucleotides read TGTGCCAGCTTTCCCGGGACAGGGATGAACGAGCAGTACTTC.

The chain recombines TRBV3-1 (or the pseudogene TRBV3-2) with TRBJ2-1; no definite D call. The germline V gene has CDR1 LGHDT and CDR2 YNNKEL (reference sequence). The ends were cut back, 4 bases at V and 6 bases at J, with 19 bases in the middle. There are 16 residues in the CDR3. CDR3 in amino acids: CASSLGRLQRGNEQFF. The CDR3 nucleotides are TGTGCCAGCAGCCTTGGGCGGTTACAGCGCGGCAATGAGCAGTTCTTC.

The rearrangement uses TRBV9 and TRBJ2-5; 7 positions agree with TRBD2. The ends lost 0 bases at V and 4 bases at J; junction bases unmatched: 12. Per the germline V gene, CDR1 is SGDLS and CDR2 is YYNGEE. The CDR3 has 17 residues. CDR3 region: CASSVALLAMGGETQYF. In DNA form, the CDR3 reads TGTGCCAGCAGCGTAGCGTTACTAGCGATGGGGGGAGAGACCCAGTACTTC.